This TCR beta chain was identified during a study of blood T cell repertoires in COVID-19. This CDR3 is built from 12 residues. Losses at the gene ends were 4 bases for V and 9 bases for J; bases not matched to a gene: 5. Germline V gene lookup returns CDR1 SGHAT and CDR2 FQNNGV. Sequencing was performed with immunoSEQ multiplex PCR; in TCRdb, only in-frame clones are kept and a portion is missing. This sample carries about 160,000 clones, approximately 90% of them seen once, and the ten largest clones take approximately 4.9%. The sample comprised peripheral blood. The clonotype originates from a man between 25 and 39 years old with COVID-19, enrolled during active disease. The chain recombines TRBV11-2 with TRBJ1-1, with TRBD1 matching 7 bases. For the CDR3, the DNA is TGTGCCAGCAGCTCGACAGGGATAAAAGCTTTCTTT. Translating it yields CASSSTGIKAFF.